This TCR beta chain was found in a study of T-cell memory formation after mild COVID-19. Study in general: The study found TCR clusters largely donor specific. The study's findings and limits: Pre-infection memory carried some responding clones, suggesting that cross-reactive memory joined. The study found balanced CD4/CD8 in clones contracting day 15 to 85 and a CD4+ lean in later expanders.

A remark on this clonotype: Its target is not known.

This CDR3 region has 15 residues. Germline trimming cut 0 bases from V and 7 bases from J; bases unmatched to any gene: 3. Germline loops: CDR1 PRHDT, CDR2 FYEKMQ (reference sequence). 5'RACE with constant-segment primers yielded barcoded, UMI-tagged TCR alpha and TCR beta cDNA libraries. TCRdb re-analysed the 5' RACE reads in MiXCR, keeping a single row per CDR3 protein. The sample has about 120,000 distinct CDR3 sequences, roughly 15% seen once. The sequenced sample was PBMCs or a T cell subset sorted from them (not recorded which). This clonotype was obtained from an adult woman who had mild COVID-19 (a few samples of this study predate the infection). Cell type and time point are not known. This chain joins TRBV13 and TRBJ2-1, with 10 bases fitting TRBD1. This CDR3 reads CASSLGGDRGNEQFF. CDR3 nucleotides: TGTGCCAGCAGCTTAGGAGGGGACAGGGGAAATGAGCAGTTCTTC.